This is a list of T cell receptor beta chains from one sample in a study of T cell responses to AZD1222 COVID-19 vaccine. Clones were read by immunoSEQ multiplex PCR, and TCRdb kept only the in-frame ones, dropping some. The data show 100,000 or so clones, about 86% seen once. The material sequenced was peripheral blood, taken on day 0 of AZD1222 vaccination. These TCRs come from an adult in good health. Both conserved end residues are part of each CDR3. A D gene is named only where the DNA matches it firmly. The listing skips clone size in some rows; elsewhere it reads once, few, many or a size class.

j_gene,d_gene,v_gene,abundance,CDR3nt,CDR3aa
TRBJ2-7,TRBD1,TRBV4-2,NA,TGTGCCAGCAGCCGGGATGGTACAGGGGCCCCTTTGAGCGAGCAGTACTTC,CASSRDGTGAPLSEQYF
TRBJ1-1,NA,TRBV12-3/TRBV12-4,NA,TGTGCCAGCAGTTTAGTGGGGGGAACTGAAGCTTTCTTT,CASSLVGGTEAFF
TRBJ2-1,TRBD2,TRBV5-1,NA,TGCGCCAGCAGCCCCAGAACGACTAGCGGGAGGTACAATGAGCAGTTCTTC,CASSPRTTSGRYNEQFF
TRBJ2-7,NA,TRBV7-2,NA,TGTGCCAGCAGCGTGACAGAGGACCACCTCGAGCAGTACTTC,CASSVTEDHLEQYF
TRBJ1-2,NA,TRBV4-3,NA,TGCGCCAGCAGCCAAGGGAGCATGAGGAGTGGCTACACCTTC,CASSQGSMRSGYTF
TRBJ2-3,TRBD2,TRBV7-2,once,TGTGCCAGCAGCACGGGACTAGCGGGAGGGGTAAATACGCAGTATTTT,CASSTGLAGGVNTQYF
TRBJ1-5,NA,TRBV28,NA,TGTGCCAGCAGTTTATGGGGCAATCAGCCCCAGCATTTT,CASSLWGNQPQHF
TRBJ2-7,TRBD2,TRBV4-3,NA,TGCGCCAGCAGCCAGGGAGGACTAGCGGGCCACGAGCAGTACTTC,CASSQGGLAGHEQYF
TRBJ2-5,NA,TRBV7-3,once,TGTGCCAGCAGCCTAGGGCCGGGAGAGACCCAGTACTTC,CASSLGPGETQYF
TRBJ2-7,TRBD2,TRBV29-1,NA,TGCAGCGTTGAAGAGTCTAGCGGGTCCTACGAGCAGTACTTC,CSVEESSGSYEQYF
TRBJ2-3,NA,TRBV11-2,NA,TGTGCCAGCAGGGAGGGGTACTACCTTAGCACAGATACGCAGTATTTT,CASREGYYLSTDTQYF
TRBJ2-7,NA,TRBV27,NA,TGTGCCAGTCAAAGACAGGTGGGGGACTACGAGCAGTACTTC,CASQRQVGDYEQYF
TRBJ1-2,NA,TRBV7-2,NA,TGTGCCAGCAGCGCAAACAGACATGGCTACACCTTC,CASSANRHGYTF
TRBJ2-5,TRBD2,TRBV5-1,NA,TGCGCCAGCAATCTCGCTAGCGGGAGTCAAGAGACCCAGTACTTC,CASNLASGSQETQYF
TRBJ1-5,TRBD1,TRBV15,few,TGTGCCACCAGCACCTGGACAGGGAGGAGCAATCAGCCCCAGCATTTT,CATSTWTGRSNQPQHF
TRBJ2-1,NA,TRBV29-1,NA,TGCAGCGCCGGCTCGGGGAACGTTTACAATGAGCAGTTCTTC,CSAGSGNVYNEQFF
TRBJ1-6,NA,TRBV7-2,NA,TGTGCCAGCAGCTTAGCACAGGAGAGAAATTCACCCCTCCACTTT,CASSLAQERNSPLHF
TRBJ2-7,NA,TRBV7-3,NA,TGTGCCAGCAGCACCCAACTTTTAAACAGGAAACATATCTCCTACGAGCAGTACTTC,CASSTQLLNRKHISYEQYF
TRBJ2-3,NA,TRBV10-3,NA,TGTGCCATCAGTGATGGGGGGACAGATACGCAGTATTTT,CAISDGGTDTQYF
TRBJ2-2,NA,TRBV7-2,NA,TGTGCCAGCAGCTTAGGAGTGGGGGAGGCGAACACCGGGGAGCTGTTTTTT,CASSLGVGEANTGELFF
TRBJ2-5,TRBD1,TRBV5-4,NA,TGTGCCAGCAGCCTGGGGACAGACCAAGAGACCCAGTACTTC,CASSLGTDQETQYF
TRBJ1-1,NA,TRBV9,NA,TGTGCCAGCAGCGTAGCGTGGGAAACTGAAGCTTTCTTT,CASSVAWETEAFF
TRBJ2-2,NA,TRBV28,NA,TGTGCCAGCAGTTTCGACACCACCGGGGAGCTGTTTTTT,CASSFDTTGELFF
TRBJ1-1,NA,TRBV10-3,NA,TGTGCCATCAGTGAGTCGGGCAAGAACACTGAAGCTTTCTTT,CAISESGKNTEAFF
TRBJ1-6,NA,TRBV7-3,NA,TGTGCCAGCAGCCGCCTGAGCTCCTATAATTCACCCCTCCACTTT,CASSRLSSYNSPLHF
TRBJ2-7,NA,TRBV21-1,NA,NA,CASSKGVGQGSYEQYF
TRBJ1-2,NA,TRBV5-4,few,TGTGCCAGCAGCTTGGACAGTGCTAACTATGGCTACACCTTC,CASSLDSANYGYTF
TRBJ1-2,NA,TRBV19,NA,TGTGCCAGTAGTGGTCAGCACAACTATGGCTACACCTTC,CASSGQHNYGYTF
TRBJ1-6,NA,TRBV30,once,TGTGCCTGGAGTAGGGGGGAGTTAGGTTCACCCCTCCACTTT,CAWSRGELGSPLHF
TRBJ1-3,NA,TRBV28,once,TGTGCCAGCAGACGGACGAGCTCTGGAAACACCATATATTTT,CASRRTSSGNTIYF
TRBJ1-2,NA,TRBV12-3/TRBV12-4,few,TGTGCCAGCAGTTTCTCGGGGGAAGGCTACACCTTC,CASSFSGEGYTF
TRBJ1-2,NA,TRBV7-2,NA,TGTGCCAGCAGCCTTCCGGGACGAAGGAATGGCTACACCTTC,CASSLPGRRNGYTF
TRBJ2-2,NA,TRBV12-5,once,TGTGCTAGTGCCGTAACGGGCACCGGGGAGCTGTTTTTT,CASAVTGTGELFF
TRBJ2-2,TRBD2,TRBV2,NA,TGTGCCAGCAGTCTGACTAGCGGGAGGGTCGGGGAGCTGTTTTTT,CASSLTSGRVGELFF
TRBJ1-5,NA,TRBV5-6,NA,TGTGCCAGCAGCTTGGAAGGGGATAGCAATCAGCCCCAGCATTTT,CASSLEGDSNQPQHF
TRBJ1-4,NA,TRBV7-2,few,TGTGCCAGCAGCGACGTTAATGAAAAACTGTTTTTT,CASSDVNEKLFF
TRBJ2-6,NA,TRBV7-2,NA,TGTGCCAGCAGAGTGTCTGGGGCCAACGTCCTGACTTTC,CASRVSGANVLTF
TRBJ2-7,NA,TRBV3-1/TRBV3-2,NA,TGTGCCAGCGCCAGAGGAGGGTCTTACGAGCAGTACTTC,CASARGGSYEQYF
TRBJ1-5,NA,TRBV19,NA,TGTGCCAGTAGAAAACCGGGACCCTTAGATAGCAATCAGCCCCAGCATTTT,CASRKPGPLDSNQPQHF
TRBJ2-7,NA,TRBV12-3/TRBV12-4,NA,TGTGCCAGCAGTTTATCTTGGAACGAGCAGTACTTC,CASSLSWNEQYF
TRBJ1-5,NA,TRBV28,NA,TGTGCCAGCAGTTTTCCTAGATATTATAGCAATCAGCCCCAGCATTTT,CASSFPRYYSNQPQHF
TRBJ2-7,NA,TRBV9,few,TGTGCCAGCAGCTCCCAGCCTAGCGCTTCCTACGAGCAGTACTTC,CASSSQPSASYEQYF
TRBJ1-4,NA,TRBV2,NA,TGTGCCAGCATTCTCAGTACGGGGGTCGAAAAACTGTTTTTT,CASILSTGVEKLFF